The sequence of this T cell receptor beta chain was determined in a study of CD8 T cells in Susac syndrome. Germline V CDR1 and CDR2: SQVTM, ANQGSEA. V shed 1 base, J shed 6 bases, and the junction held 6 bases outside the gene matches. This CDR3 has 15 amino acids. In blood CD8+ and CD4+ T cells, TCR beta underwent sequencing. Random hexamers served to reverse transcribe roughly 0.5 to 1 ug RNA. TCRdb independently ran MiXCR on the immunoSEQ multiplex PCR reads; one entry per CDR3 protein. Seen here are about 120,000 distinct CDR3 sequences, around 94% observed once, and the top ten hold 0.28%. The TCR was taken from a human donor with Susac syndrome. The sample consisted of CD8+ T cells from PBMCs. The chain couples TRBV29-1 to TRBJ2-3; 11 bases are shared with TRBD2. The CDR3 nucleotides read TGCAGCGTTGAAGGGCCTAGCGGGGGGTGGGATACGCAGTATTTT. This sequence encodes CSVEGPSGGWDTQYF.